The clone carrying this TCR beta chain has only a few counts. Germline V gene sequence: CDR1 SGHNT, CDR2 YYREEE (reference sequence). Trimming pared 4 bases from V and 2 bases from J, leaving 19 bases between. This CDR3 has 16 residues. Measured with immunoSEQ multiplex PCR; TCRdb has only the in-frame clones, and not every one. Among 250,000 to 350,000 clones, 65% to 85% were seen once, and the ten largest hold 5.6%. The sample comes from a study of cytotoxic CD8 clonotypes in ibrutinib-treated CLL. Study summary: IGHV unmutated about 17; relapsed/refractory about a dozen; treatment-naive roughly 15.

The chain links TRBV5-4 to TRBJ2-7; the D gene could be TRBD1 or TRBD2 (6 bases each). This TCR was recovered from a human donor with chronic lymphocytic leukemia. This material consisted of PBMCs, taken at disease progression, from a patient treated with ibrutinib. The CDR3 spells CASSVYTSRGAYEQYF. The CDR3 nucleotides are TGTGCCAGCAGCGTCTACACCTCAAGGGGGGCCTACGAGCAGTACTTC.